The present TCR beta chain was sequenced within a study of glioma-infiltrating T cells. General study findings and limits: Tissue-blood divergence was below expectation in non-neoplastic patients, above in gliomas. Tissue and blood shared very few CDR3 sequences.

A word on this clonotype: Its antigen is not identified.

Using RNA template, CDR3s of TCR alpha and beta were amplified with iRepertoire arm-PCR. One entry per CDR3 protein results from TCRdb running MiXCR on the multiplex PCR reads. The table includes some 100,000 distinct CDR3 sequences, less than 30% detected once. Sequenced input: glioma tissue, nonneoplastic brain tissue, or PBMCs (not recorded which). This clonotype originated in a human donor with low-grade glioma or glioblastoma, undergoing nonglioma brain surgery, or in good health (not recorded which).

CDR3 DNA sequence: TGTGTTACCACTGGATTTCGAGAGCGGGCCTACAATGAGCAGTTCTTC. It yields the protein CVTTGFRERAYNEQFF. This chain uses TRBV28 with TRBJ2-1; maybe TRBD2 (6 bases). Germline V gene sequence: CDR1 MDHEN, CDR2 SYDVKM. The CDR3 runs 16 residues. Filled out from reference TRBV28 and TRBJ2-1, the complete variable domain reads DVKVTQSSRYLVKRTGEKVFLECVQDMDHENMFWYRQDPGLGLRLIYFSYDVKMKEKGDIPEGYSVSREKKERFSLILESASTNQTSMYLCVTTGFRERAYNEQFFGPGTRLTVL.